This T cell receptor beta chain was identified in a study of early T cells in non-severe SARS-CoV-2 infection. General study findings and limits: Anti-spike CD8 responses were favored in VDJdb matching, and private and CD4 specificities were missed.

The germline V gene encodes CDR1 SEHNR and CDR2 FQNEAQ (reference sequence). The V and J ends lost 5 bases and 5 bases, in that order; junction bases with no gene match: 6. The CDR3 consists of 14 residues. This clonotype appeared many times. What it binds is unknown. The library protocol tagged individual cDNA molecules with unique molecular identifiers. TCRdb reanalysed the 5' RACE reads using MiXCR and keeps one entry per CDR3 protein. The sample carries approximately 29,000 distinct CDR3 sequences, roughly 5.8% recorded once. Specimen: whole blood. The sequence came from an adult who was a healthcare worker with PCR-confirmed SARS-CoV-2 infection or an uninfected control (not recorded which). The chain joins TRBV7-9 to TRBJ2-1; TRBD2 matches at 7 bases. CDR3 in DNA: TGTGCCAGCAGCCTTAGGGAGGGCCACAATGAGCAGTTCTTC. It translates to CASSLREGHNEQFF.